The 30 T cell receptor beta chains listed next were all sequenced from one sample in a study of radiotherapy plus CTLA-4 blockade in lung cancer. The protocol was immunoSEQ multiplex PCR, while the TCRdb copy is restricted to in-frame clones and leaves out a portion. The data hold about 120,000 clones, with roughly 80% observed a single time. Material: peripheral blood, obtained from a patient treated with radiotherapy plus ipilimumab. The receptors originated from a human donor with non-small cell lung cancer who had a partial response to radiotherapy plus ipilimumab.

This clone showed up just once. J is TRBJ1-4 and V is TRBV9; 9 positions match TRBD1. V gave up 6 bases and J gave up 6 bases; unmatched junction bases: 6. In germline, CDR1 is SGDLS, CDR2 YYNGEE. The CDR3 sequence is 14 residues long. Here the CDR3 reads CASNTGGFDEKLFF. The CDR3 bases are TGTGCCAGCAATACAGGGGGCTTCGATGAAAAACTGTTTTTT.

As DNA, the CDR3 is TGCGCCAGCAGCACCCAGGGGGCGCCCGCTGAAGCTTTCTTT. This translates into CASSTQGAPAEAFF. The genes are TRBV5-1 and TRBJ1-1, with 8 nucleotides matching TRBD1. Germline trimming cut 4 bases from V and 6 bases from J; bases unmatched to any gene: 8. Germline CDR1 and CDR2: SGHRS and YFSETQ. The CDR3 sequence is 14 residues long.

About this clone itself: A junction end diverges from the germline sequence, so it may reflect a read error. V and J are TRBV5-1 and TRBJ2-2; a weak D match, TRBD1 (6 bases). The CDR3 contains 18 residues. Germline assignment: CDR1 SGHRS and CDR2 YFSETQ. This CDR3 reads CASSLVGRGGPNTGELFF. The CDR3 bases are TGCGCCAGCAGCTTGGTCGGCAGGGGTGGCCCAAACACCGGAGAGCTGTTTTTT. Looking up the rest from reference TRBV5-1 and TRBJ2-2 gives the full variable domain: KAGVTQTPRYLIKTRGQQVTLSCSPISGHRSVSWYQQTPGQGLQFLFEYFSETQRNKGNFPGRFSGRQFSNSRSEMNVSTLELGDSALYLCASSLVGRGGPNTGELFFGEGSRLTVL.

This chain joins TRBV5-1 and TRBJ1-1; 7 bases are shared with TRBD1. V gave up 6 bases and J gave up 5 bases; unmatched junction bases: 7. Per the germline V gene, CDR1 is SGHRS and CDR2 is YFSETQ. The length of the CDR3 is 13 residues. The CDR3 DNA reads as TGCGCCAGCACCCTACCAGGGGGAACTGAAGCTTTCTTT. Protein product: CASTLPGGTEAFF. The whole variable domain, remainder taken from reference TRBV5-1 and TRBJ1-1, is KAGVTQTPRYLIKTRGQQVTLSCSPISGHRSVSWYQQTPGQGLQFLFEYFSETQRNKGNFPGRFSGRQFSNSRSEMNVSTLELGDSALYLCASTLPGGTEAFFGQGTRLTVV.

This clone was counted many times. The J gene is TRBJ1-2, the V gene TRBV5-6, with D perhaps TRBD1 (6 bases). The CDR3 runs to 12 residues. Germline V lookup: CDR1 SGHDT, CDR2 YYEEEE. V lost 4 bases to trimming and J lost 6 bases, with 10 bases between them. The CDR3 nucleotides read TGTGCCAGCAGCATCGGACAGAATGGCTACACCTTC. Translated: CASSIGQNGYTF. The full variable domain, completed using reference TRBV5-6 and TRBJ1-2, is DAGVTQSPTHLIKTRGQQVTLRCSPKSGHDTVSWYQQALGQGPQFIFQYYEEEERQRGNFPDRFSGHQFPNYSSELNVNALLLGDSALYLCASSIGQNGYTFGSGTRLTVV.

The chain employs TRBV19 and TRBJ2-3; D not certain. Germline CDR1 is LNHDA and CDR2 is SQIVND (reference sequence). V was pared by 0 bases and J by 11 bases, with 6 bases between. The CDR3 totals 11 residues. As DNA, the CDR3 is TGTGCCAGTAGTATAGACGTAAAGCAGTATTTT. Translating gives CASSIDVKQYF.

CDR3 residues: CASSPAGSIGNQPQHF. The DNA of the CDR3 is TGTGCCAGCAGCCCAGCGGGGAGTATTGGCAATCAGCCCCAGCATTTT. J is TRBJ1-5 and V is TRBV5-6; D unresolved. The CDR3 is made up of 16 amino acids. Germline-derived CDR1 and CDR2 are SGHDT and YYEEEE. V lost 4 bases to trimming and J lost 2 bases, with 16 bases between them.

The chain uses TRBV6-5 and TRBJ1-1; TRBD1 agrees at 10 bases. Germline loops: CDR1 MNHEY, CDR2 SVGAGI. The CDR3 sequence is 16 residues long. V was clipped by 1 base and J by 1 base; unmatched bases: 3. The CDR3 DNA reads as TGTGCCAGCAGTTACTGGACAGGGGGAGGGAACACTGAAGCTTTCTTT. Translation: CASSYWTGGGNTEAFF.

This clone has only a few counts. This chain connects TRBV7-2 to TRBJ1-5; 8 positions match TRBD1. The CDR3 sequence is 13 residues long. Per the germline V gene, CDR1 is SGHTA and CDR2 is FQGNSA. The ends lost 5 bases at V and 3 bases at J; junction bases unmatched: 0. The DNA for the CDR3 is TGTGCCAGCAGCCAGGGGGCCAATCAGCCCCAGCATTTT. Translating it yields CASSQGANQPQHF.

V is TRBV6-6 and J is TRBJ2-3; 7 positions agree with TRBD2. V gave up 8 bases and J gave up 2 bases; unmatched junction bases: 7. Germline V gene sequence: CDR1 MNHNY, CDR2 SVGAGI (reference sequence). The CDR3 runs to 14 residues. In nucleotides, the CDR3 is TGTGCCAGCGCGAGGCTAGCGGACACAGATACGCAGTATTTT. It encodes CASARLADTDTQYF.

V is TRBV14 and J is TRBJ2-7, with D unclear. The V and J ends lost 4 bases and 3 bases respectively, with 7 bases between them. The CDR3 sequence is 12 residues long. CDR1 is SGHDN, CDR2 FVKESK, per germline. The CDR3: CASSRQDYEQYF. In nucleotides, the CDR3 is TGTGCCAGCAGCCGACAAGACTACGAGCAGTACTTC.

The genes are TRBV7-3 and TRBJ2-7; TRBD2 agrees at 11 bases. Germline V gene lookup returns CDR1 SGHTA and CDR2 FQGTGA. Trimming at V came to 5 bases and at J to 6 bases, leaving 6 bases not matched to a gene. The CDR3 runs to 14 residues. CDR3 DNA sequence: TGTGCCAGCAGCCGTGGCACTAGCGGGAGCGAGCAGTACTTC. Translation: CASSRGTSGSEQYF.

The V and J genes are TRBV5-1 and TRBJ2-7, with D hard to call. The CDR3 has 14 amino acids. V lost 1 base, J lost 3 bases, and 11 bases lay in between. CDR1 SGHRS and CDR2 YFSETQ come from the germline V gene. CDR3 nucleotides: TGCGCCAGCAGCTTGTCCACGACAAACTACGAGCAGTACTTC. This sequence encodes CASSLSTTNYEQYF. The whole variable domain, remainder taken from reference TRBV5-1 and TRBJ2-7, is KAGVTQTPRYLIKTRGQQVTLSCSPISGHRSVSWYQQTPGQGLQFLFEYFSETQRNKGNFPGRFSGRQFSNSRSEMNVSTLELGDSALYLCASSLSTTNYEQYFGPGTRLTVT.

The chain couples TRBV30 to TRBJ2-2; D unclear. CDR1 is GTSNPN, CDR2 SVGIG, per germline (reference sequence). CDR3 length: 14 residues. Trimming pared 3 bases from V and 5 bases from J, leaving 13 bases between. In DNA form, the CDR3 reads TGTGCCTGGAGGACAAAGATATCAACCGGGGAGCTGTTTTTT. Its protein product is CAWRTKISTGELFF.

This CDR3 is CASSPGGSYEQYV. As DNA, the CDR3 is TGTGCCAGCTCACCCGGGGGGTCCTACGAGCAGTACGTC. The rearrangement joins TRBV18 to TRBJ2-7; 7 bases are a match to TRBD2. This CDR3 is 13 amino acids long. The trim removed 3 bases at V and 1 base at J, leaving 0 bases unmatched. Germline V gene data show CDR1 as KGHSH and CDR2 as LQKENI.

V gene TRBV2 combines with J gene TRBJ1-5, with unresolved D. The CDR3 loop spans 14 amino acids. The germline V and J ends were trimmed by 6 bases and 4 bases, with 13 bases remaining between them. Germline values: CDR1 SNHLY, CDR2 FYNNEI. CDR3 in amino acids: CASSAGGVNQPQHF. CDR3 bases: TGTGCCAGCAGCGCTGGCGGAGTGAATCAGCCCCAGCATTTT.

The CDR3 loop is CASRTTVLWGEKLFF. The CDR3 DNA sequence: TGTGCCAGCAGGACTACAGTACTTTGGGGTGAAAAACTGTTTTTT. V gene TRBV28 combines with J gene TRBJ1-4; no clear D gene. Trimming removed 6 bases at V and 7 bases at J, with 18 bases between. CDR1 MDHEN and CDR2 SYDVKM come from the germline V gene. The CDR3 length is 15 residues.

J is TRBJ2-1 and V is TRBV7-2, with a weak D call TRBD2 (6 bases). V lost 2 bases, J lost 9 bases, and 17 bases lay in between. Germline V gives CDR1 SGHTA, CDR2 FQGNSA. CDR3 length equals 15 residues. The CDR3 is CASSLQGEAGGEQFF. The CDR3 DNA reads TGTGCCAGCAGCTTACAGGGAGAAGCGGGCGGTGAGCAGTTCTTC.

The V and J genes are TRBV6-1 and TRBJ1-5; tentative D call: TRBD1 (6 bases). Germline values: CDR1 MNHNS, CDR2 SASEGT. V lost 2 bases and J 6 bases, leaving 11 bases between the germline ends. The length of the CDR3 is 14 residues. The CDR3 reads CASSEFSGAQPQHF. The CDR3 bases are TGTGCCAGCAGTGAATTCTCAGGGGCTCAGCCCCAGCATTTT.

This clone turned up a few times. The rearrangement uses TRBV6-5 and TRBJ1-1, with TRBD1 as a possible D gene (6 bases). CDR1 is MNHEY and CDR2 is SVGAGI in the germline V gene. The V gene lost 7 bases and the J gene lost 9 bases, with 12 bases spanning the gap. CDR3 length: 11 residues. The DNA for the CDR3 is TGTGCCAGCACCTTTGGACAGCAAGCTTTCTTT. Its protein is CASTFGQQAFF.

This clone was picked up a small number of times. The V call is TRBV7-3, the J call TRBJ1-2; 9 nucleotides align to TRBD1. The V segment lost 5 bases and the J segment 6 bases; nucleotides outside the gene matches: 7. CDR3 size: 14 residues. Looked up from germline, CDR1 is SGHTA and CDR2 is FQGTGA. In DNA, the CDR3 is TGTGCCAGCAGCCAGGGGACAGGGATTCATGGCTACACCTTC. Residues: CASSQGTGIHGYTF.

The chain links TRBV11-3 to TRBJ2-1; 8 bases are a match to TRBD1. Per the germline V gene, CDR1 is SGHNT and CDR2 is YENEEA. The CDR3 spans 13 residues. V lost 6 bases to trimming and J lost 10 bases; unmatched junction nucleotides: 8. The CDR3 DNA reads TGTGCCAGCAGTAAGACAGGGGATGGGGAGCAGTTCTTC. Translating gives CASSKTGDGEQFF.

This chain connects TRBV7-9 to TRBJ2-6, with TRBD2 matching 8 bases. Losses at the gene ends were 1 base for V and 0 bases for J; bases not matched to a gene: 5. CDR3 size: 18 residues. Germline loops: CDR1 SEHNR, CDR2 FQNEAQ (reference sequence). CDR3 sequence: CASSLGLAGLSGANVLTF. The CDR3 DNA follows: TGTGCCAGCAGCTTAGGGCTAGCGGGTCTCTCTGGGGCCAACGTCCTGACTTTC.

The chain couples TRBV6-1 to TRBJ2-2; a weak D match, TRBD1 (6 bases). The germline V gene has CDR1 MNHNS and CDR2 SASEGT. The V end lost 11 bases, the J end lost 2 bases, and 12 bases lay between the germline ends. This CDR3 spans 13 amino acids. CDR3 sequence reads: CAGRQANTGELFF. The CDR3 DNA reads TGTGCCGGGAGACAGGCAAACACCGGGGAGCTGTTTTTT.

The CDR3 DNA is TGCGCCAGCAGCCAAGATACGGTAAGCAATCAGCCCCAGCATTTT. This codes for CASSQDTVSNQPQHF. The chain is built from TRBV4-1 and TRBJ1-5, with D uncertain. Looked up from germline, CDR1 is MGHRA and CDR2 is YSYEKL. The V end lost 0 bases, the J end lost 1 base, and 7 bases lay between the germline ends. The CDR3 loop spans 15 amino acids.

This clone has only one observation. The genes are TRBV6-5 and TRBJ2-7; 7 nucleotides align to TRBD1. The V gene end was trimmed by 5 bases and the J gene end by 3 bases; junction bases not matched to a gene: 7. The CDR3 contains 14 residues. The germline V gene encodes CDR1 MNHEY and CDR2 SVGAGI. CDR3 residues: CASSVGSGGYEQYV. The DNA of the CDR3 is TGTGCCAGCAGTGTAGGATCAGGGGGCTACGAGCAGTACGTC.

The chain has TRBV2 and TRBJ2-5, with a tentative D call TRBD2 (5 bases). This CDR3 is 13 amino acids long. V lost 6 bases, J lost 5 bases, and 13 bases lay in between. The germline gives CDR1 SNHLY, CDR2 FYNNEI. The CDR3: CASSREIGETQYF. CDR3 coding DNA: TGTGCCAGCAGCCGGGAAATTGGGGAGACCCAGTACTTC.

The J gene is TRBJ1-2, the V gene TRBV6-5, with D tentatively TRBD1 (6 bases). V lost 11 bases and J lost 3, with 16 bases in between. Germline lookup yields CDR1 MNHEY and CDR2 SVGAGI. The CDR3 loop spans 13 amino acids. The CDR3 DNA follows: TGTGCCTCAACCAGGGGCCGCGACTATGGCTACACCTTC. Protein: CASTRGRDYGYTF.

The rearrangement uses TRBV19 and TRBJ1-5; D might be TRBD1 (6 bases). Germline V gives CDR1 LNHDA, CDR2 SQIVND (reference sequence). CDR3 size: 14 residues. Trimming shortened V by 7 bases and J by 1 base, and 11 bases separated the two germline ends. The DNA for the CDR3 is TGTGCCAGTATCGGCAGGGGAAGCAATCAGCCCCAGCATTTT. Translated, it gives CASIGRGSNQPQHF.

The V gene is TRBV27, the J gene TRBJ2-1; TRBD1 matches at 7 bases. This CDR3 has 14 residues. Looked up from germline, CDR1 is MNHEY and CDR2 is SMNVEV (reference sequence). Trimming removed 3 bases from V and 3 bases from J; junction bases left unmatched: 2. The CDR3 loop reads CASSFGTDYNEQFF. The DNA of the CDR3 is TGTGCCAGCAGTTTCGGGACAGACTACAATGAGCAGTTCTTC.